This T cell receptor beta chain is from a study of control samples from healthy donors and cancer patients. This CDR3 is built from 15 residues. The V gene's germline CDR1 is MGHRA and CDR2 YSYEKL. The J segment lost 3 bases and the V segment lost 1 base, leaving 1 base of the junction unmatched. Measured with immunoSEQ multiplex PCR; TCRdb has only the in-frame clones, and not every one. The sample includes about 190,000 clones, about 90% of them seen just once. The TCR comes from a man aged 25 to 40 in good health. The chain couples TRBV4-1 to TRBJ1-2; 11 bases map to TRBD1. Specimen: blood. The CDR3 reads CASSQVGQGDYGYTF. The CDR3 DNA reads TGCGCCAGCAGCCAAGTGGGACAGGGGGACTATGGCTACACCTTC.